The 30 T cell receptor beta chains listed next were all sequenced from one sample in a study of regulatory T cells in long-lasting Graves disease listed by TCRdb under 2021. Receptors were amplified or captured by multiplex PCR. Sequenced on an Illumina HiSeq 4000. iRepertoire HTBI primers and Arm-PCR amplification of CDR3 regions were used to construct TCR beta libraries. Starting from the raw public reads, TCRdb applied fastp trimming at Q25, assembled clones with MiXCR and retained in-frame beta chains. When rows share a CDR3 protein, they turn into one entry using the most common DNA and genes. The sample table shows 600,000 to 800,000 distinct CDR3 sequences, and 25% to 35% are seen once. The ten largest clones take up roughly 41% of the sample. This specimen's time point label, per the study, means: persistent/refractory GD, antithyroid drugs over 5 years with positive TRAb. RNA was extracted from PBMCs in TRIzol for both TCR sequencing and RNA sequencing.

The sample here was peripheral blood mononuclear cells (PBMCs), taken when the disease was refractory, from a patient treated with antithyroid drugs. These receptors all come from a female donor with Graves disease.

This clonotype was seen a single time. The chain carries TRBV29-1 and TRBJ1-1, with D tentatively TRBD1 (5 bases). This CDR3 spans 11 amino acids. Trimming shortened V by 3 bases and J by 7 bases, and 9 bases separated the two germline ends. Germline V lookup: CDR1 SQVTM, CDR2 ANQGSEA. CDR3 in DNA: TGCAGCGTTGAGGGGCCCTATGAAGCTTTCTTT. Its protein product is CSVEGPYEAFF.

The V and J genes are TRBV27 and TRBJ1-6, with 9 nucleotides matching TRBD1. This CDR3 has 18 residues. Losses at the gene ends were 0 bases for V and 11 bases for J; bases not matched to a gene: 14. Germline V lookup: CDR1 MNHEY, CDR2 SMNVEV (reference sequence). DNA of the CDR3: TGTGCCAGCAGTTTATCCCCCCGGGACAGGGTAGGGCGGCCACCCCTCCACTTT. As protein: CASSLSPRDRVGRPPLHF.

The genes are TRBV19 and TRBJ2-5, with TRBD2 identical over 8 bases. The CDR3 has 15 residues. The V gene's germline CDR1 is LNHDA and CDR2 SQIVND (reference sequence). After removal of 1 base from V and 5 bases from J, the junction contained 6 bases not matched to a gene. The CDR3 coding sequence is TGTGCCAGTAGTATAGGAGCGGGAGCGGGGGAGACCCAGTACTTC. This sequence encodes CASSIGAGAGETQYF.

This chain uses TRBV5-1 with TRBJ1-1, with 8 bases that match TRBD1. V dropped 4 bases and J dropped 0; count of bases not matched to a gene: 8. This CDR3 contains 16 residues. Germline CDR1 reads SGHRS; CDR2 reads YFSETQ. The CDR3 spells CASSIRQGPVNTEAFF. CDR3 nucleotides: TGCGCCAGCAGCATCCGACAGGGGCCGGTGAACACTGAAGCTTTCTTT.

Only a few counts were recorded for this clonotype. The CDR3 DNA reads as TGCGCCAGCAGCAACACTATAAACCCGGACAGGGATGGCGGCTACACCTTC. Translating it yields CASSNTINPDRDGGYTF. The chain uses TRBV10-1 and TRBJ1-2; TRBD1 matches at 8 bases. In germline, CDR1 is WNHNN, CDR2 SYGVQD (reference sequence). The junction had 20 bases not matched to a gene; V was cut back by 6 bases and J by 8 bases. The CDR3 loop spans 17 amino acids.

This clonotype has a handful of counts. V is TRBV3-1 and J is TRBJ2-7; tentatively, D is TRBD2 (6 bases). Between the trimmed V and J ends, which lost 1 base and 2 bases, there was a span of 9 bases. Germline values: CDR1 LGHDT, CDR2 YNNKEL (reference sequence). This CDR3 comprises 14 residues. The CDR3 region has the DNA TGTGCCAGCAGCCAAGGGCGGGGAACCTACGAGCAGTACTTC. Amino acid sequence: CASSQGRGTYEQYF.

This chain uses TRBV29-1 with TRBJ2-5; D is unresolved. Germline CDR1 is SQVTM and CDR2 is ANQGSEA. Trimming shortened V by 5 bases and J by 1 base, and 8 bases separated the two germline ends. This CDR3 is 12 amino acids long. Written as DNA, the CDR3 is TGCAGCGTTTGGTACAGCCAAGAGACCCAGTACTTC. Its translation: CSVWYSQETQYF.

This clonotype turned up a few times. The CDR3 sequence: CASSMSGIPYEQYF. CDR3 coding DNA: TGTGCCAGTAGTATGAGCGGGATTCCCTACGAGCAGTACTTC. This chain links TRBV19 with TRBJ2-7; 7 positions agree with TRBD2. The germline V gene encodes CDR1 LNHDA and CDR2 SQIVND (reference sequence). The CDR3 runs 14 residues. V lost 3 bases to trimming and J lost 2 bases; unmatched junction nucleotides: 4.

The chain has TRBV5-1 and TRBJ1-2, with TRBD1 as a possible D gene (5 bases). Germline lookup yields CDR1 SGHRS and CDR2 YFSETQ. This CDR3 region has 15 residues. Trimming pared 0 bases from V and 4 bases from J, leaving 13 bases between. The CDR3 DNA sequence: TGCGCCAGCAGCTTGGCAGCAGGGCGCTCCTATGGCTACACCTTC. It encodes CASSLAAGRSYGYTF.

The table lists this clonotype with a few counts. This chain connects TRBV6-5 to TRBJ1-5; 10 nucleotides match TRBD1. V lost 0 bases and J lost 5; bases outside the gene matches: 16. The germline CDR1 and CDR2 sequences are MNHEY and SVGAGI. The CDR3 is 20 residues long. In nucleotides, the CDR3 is TGTGCCAGCAGTTACTCAACCGGGACAGGGGCCCGACGGGGGGATCAGCCCCAGCATTTT. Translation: CASSYSTGTGARRGDQPQHF.

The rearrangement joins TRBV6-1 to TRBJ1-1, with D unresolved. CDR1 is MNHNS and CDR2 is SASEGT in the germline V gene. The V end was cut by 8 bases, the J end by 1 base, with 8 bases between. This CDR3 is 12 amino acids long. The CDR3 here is CASLEANTEAFF. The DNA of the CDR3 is TGTGCCAGCCTGGAGGCGAACACTGAAGCTTTCTTT.

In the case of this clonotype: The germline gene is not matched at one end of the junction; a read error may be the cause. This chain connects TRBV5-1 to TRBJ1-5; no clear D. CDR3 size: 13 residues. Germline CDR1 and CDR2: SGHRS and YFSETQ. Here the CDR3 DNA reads TGCGCCAGCAGATTGGACTCCAATCAGCCCCAGCATTTT. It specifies CASRLDSNQPQHF.

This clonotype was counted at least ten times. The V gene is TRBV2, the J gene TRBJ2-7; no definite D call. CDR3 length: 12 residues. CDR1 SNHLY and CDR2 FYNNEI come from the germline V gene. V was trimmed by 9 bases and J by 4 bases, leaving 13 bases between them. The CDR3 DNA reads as TGTGCCAGTGCACGGAGTCGATACGAGCAGTACTTC. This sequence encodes CASARSRYEQYF.

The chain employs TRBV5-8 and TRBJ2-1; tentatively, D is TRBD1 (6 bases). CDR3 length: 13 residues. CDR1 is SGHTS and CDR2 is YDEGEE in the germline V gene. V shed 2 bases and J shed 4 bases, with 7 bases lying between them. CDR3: CASSFGQYNEQFF. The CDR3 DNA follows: TGTGCCAGCAGCTTCGGACAGTACAATGAGCAGTTCTTC.

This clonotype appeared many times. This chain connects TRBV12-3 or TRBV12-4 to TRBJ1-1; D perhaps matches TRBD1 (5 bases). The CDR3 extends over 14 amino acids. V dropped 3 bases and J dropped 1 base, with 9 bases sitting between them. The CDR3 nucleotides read TGTGCCAGCAGTTTCGGGGCAGAGAACACTGAAGCTTTCTTT. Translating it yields CASSFGAENTEAFF.

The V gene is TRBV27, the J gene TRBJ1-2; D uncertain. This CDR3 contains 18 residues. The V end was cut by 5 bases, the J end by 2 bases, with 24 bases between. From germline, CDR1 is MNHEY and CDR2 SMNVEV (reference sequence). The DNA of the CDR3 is TGTGCCAGCAGTACCCGGACGGCCAAGACCTCTTCCAACTATGGCTACACCTTC. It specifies CASSTRTAKTSSNYGYTF.

Here the CDR3 DNA reads TGTGCCAGCAGTTACGGGTGGACTAGCACTACAGATACGCAGTATTTT. It translates to CASSYGWTSTTDTQYF. V usage is TRBV6-5 and J usage is TRBJ2-3; TRBD2 matches 8 bases. This CDR3 is 16 amino acids long. Germline loops: CDR1 MNHEY, CDR2 SVGAGI. The V and J ends lost 2 bases and 3 bases, in that order; junction bases with no gene match: 7.

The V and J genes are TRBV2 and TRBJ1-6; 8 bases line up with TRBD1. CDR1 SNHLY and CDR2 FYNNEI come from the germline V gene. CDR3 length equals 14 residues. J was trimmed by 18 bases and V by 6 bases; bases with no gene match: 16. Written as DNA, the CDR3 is TGTGCCAGCAGATTGGGACAGGTCAATGAATTGCGCCACTTT. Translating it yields CASRLGQVNELRHF.

In DNA form, the CDR3 reads TGTGCCAGCAGCTTAGAAGGGTTTGGCCGAGAGACCCAGTACTTC. Its protein product is CASSLEGFGRETQYF. V is TRBV7-9 and J is TRBJ2-5; D gene unclear. The V gene's germline CDR1 is SEHNR and CDR2 FQNEAQ (reference sequence). Between the trimmed V and J ends, which lost 1 base and 4 bases, there was a span of 13 bases. The CDR3 has 15 residues.

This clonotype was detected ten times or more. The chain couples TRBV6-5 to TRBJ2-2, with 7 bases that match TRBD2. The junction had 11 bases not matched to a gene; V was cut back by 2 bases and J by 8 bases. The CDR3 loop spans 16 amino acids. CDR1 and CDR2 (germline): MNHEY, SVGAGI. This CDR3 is CASSYGLAGLTGELFF. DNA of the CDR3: TGTGCCAGCAGTTACGGGTTAGCGGGTCTCACGGGGGAGCTGTTTTTT.

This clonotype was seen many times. The CDR3 spells CASSPLGDRGHGYTF. In nucleotides, the CDR3 is TGTGCCAGCAGTCCACTAGGGGACAGGGGGCATGGCTACACCTTC. J is TRBJ1-2 and V is TRBV28, with TRBD1 matching 12 bases. Germline V CDR1 and CDR2: MDHEN, SYDVKM. Trimming removed 5 bases from V and 6 bases from J; junction bases left unmatched: 7. CDR3 length equals 15 residues.

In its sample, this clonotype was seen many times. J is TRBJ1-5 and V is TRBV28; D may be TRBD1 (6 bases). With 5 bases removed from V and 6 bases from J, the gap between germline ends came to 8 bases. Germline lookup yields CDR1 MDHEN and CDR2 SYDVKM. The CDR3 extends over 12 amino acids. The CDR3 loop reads CASSTGIQPQHF. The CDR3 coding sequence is TGTGCCAGCAGTACAGGGATTCAGCCCCAGCATTTT.

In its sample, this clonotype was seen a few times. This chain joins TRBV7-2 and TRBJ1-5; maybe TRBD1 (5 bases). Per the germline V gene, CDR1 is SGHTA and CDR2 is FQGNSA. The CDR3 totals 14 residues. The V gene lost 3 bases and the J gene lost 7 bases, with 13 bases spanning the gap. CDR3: CASSLGESGQPQHF. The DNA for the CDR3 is TGTGCCAGCAGCTTGGGGGAATCGGGACAGCCCCAGCATTTT.

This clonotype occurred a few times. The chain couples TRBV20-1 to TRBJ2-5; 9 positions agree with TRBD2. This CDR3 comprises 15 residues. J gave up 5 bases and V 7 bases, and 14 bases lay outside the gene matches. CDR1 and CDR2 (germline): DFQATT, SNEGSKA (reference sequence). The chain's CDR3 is CSGSYLAGAFETQYF. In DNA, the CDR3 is TGCAGTGGCAGCTATTTAGCGGGAGCGTTTGAGACCCAGTACTTC.

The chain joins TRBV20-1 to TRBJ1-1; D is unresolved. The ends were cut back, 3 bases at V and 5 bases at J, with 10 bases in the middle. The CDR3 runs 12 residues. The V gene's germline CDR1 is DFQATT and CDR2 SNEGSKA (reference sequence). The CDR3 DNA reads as TGCAGTGCTAGTATGGAGTTAACTGAAGCTTTCTTT. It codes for CSASMELTEAFF.

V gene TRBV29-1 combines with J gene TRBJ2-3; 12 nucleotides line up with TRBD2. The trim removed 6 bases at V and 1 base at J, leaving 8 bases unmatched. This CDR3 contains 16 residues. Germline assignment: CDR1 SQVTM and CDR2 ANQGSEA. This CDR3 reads CSVTPGLAGRTDTQYF. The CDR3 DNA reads TGCAGCGTGACACCGGGACTAGCGGGCCGCACAGATACGCAGTATTTT.

The CDR3 coding sequence is TGCGCCAGCAGCATTAGCGGAGCCCAAGAGACCCAGTACTTC. It codes for CASSISGAQETQYF. The chain is built from TRBV5-1 and TRBJ2-5; perhaps TRBD2 as D (6 bases). This CDR3 is 14 amino acids long. V was trimmed by 4 bases and J by 1 base, leaving 11 bases between them. Germline lookup yields CDR1 SGHRS and CDR2 YFSETQ.

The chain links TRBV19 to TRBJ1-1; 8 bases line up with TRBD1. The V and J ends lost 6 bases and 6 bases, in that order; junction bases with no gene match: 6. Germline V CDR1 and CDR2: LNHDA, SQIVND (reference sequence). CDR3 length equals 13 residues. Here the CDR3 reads CASSRRGQAEAFF. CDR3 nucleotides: TGTGCCAGTAGCCGCAGGGGGCAGGCTGAAGCTTTCTTT.

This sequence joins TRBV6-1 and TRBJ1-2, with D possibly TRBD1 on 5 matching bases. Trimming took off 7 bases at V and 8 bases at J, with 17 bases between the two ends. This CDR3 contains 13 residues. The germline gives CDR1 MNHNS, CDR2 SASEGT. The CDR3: CASTRGPGLGYTF. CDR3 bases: TGTGCCAGCACTAGGGGCCCGGGTTTGGGCTACACCTTC.

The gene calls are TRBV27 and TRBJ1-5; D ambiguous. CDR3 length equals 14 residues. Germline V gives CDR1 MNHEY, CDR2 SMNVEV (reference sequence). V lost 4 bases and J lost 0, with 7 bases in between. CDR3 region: CASSSQISNQPQHF. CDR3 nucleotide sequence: TGTGCCAGCAGTTCTCAGATTAGCAATCAGCCCCAGCATTTT.